These 24 T cell receptor beta chains were sequenced from one sample in a study of OX40 agonist ivuxolimab in advanced cancers. Using immunoSEQ multiplex PCR, the repertoire was profiled, and TCRdb retains in-frame clones only, with some absent. The sample shows roughly 80,000 clones, around 84% of them seen only once. The source material was CD4+ or CD8+ T cells sorted from blood, sampled in a trial of the OX40 agonist ivuxolimab. Receptors originate from an adult with an advanced solid tumor such as melanoma, head and neck, liver or kidney cancer.

Written as DNA, the CDR3 is TGTGCCAGCAGCTTAGACTCAGGCCGCAATCAGCCCCAGCATTTT. It codes for CASSLDSGRNQPQHF. The genes are TRBV11-2 and TRBJ1-5; D is unresolved. Between the trimmed V and J ends, which lost 0 bases and 2 bases, there was a span of 8 bases. This CDR3 is built from 15 residues. Per the germline V gene, CDR1 is SGHAT and CDR2 is FQNNGV.

This clone was observed a few times. The V gene is TRBV30, the J gene TRBJ1-5; the match to TRBD1 covers 10 bases. The CDR3 sequence is 14 residues long. V lost 3 bases and J lost 2; bases outside the gene matches: 1. Germline V gene lookup returns CDR1 GTSNPN and CDR2 SVGIG (reference sequence). The CDR3 reads CAWSGTGGNQPQHF. CDR3 bases: TGTGCCTGGAGCGGGACAGGGGGCAATCAGCCCCAGCATTTT. The full variable domain, in which reference TRBV30 and TRBJ1-5 provide the parts outside the CDR3, is SQTIHQWPATLVQPVGSPLSLECTVEGTSNPNLYWYRQAAGRGLQLLFYSVGIGQISSEVPQNLSASRPQDRQFILSSKKLLLSDSGFYLCAWSGTGGNQPQHFGDGTRLSIL.

CDR3 sequence (DNA): TGTGCCAGCAGCTCCCGCCCCCCGGGGGGCTCCTACAATGAGCAGTTCTTC. As protein: CASSSRPPGGSYNEQFF. The chain recombines TRBV11-3 with TRBJ2-1; the match to TRBD2 covers 7 bases. The CDR3 has 17 residues. The germline V gene has CDR1 SGHNT and CDR2 YENEEA. Trimming cost V 4 bases and J 0 bases; bases outside gene matches: 9.

The rearrangement uses TRBV7-5 and TRBJ2-3; TRBD2 is the table's D call and was not checked against the DNA. TRBV7-5 is a documented pseudogene. This CDR3 has 13 amino acids. The CDR3 reads CARSPLGRDTQYF. The CDR3 bases are TGTGCCAGAAGCCCCCTCGGGAGAGATACGCAGTATTTT.

This chain connects TRBV6-1 to TRBJ2-1; TRBD2 aligns across 10 bases. With V trimmed by 7 bases and J by 2 bases, 5 bases remained unmatched. Per germline, CDR1 MNHNS and CDR2 SASEGT. CDR3 length: 15 residues. In nucleotides, the CDR3 is TGTGCCAGCACGGGTCTAGCGGGGGCCTACAATGAGCAGTTCTTC. The encoded protein is CASTGLAGAYNEQFF.

The rearrangement uses TRBV6-1 and TRBJ2-3; 7 positions agree with TRBD2. The CDR3 covers 16 residues. Germline V gene lookup returns CDR1 MNHNS and CDR2 SASEGT. V lost 0 bases to trimming and J lost 4 bases; unmatched junction nucleotides: 7. As DNA, the CDR3 is TGTGCCAGCAGTGAAGCAGGTAGCGGGTTCGCAGATACGCAGTATTTT. Amino acid sequence: CASSEAGSGFADTQYF.

V usage is TRBV9 and J usage is TRBJ2-3; D possibly corresponds to TRBD1 (6 bases). The CDR3 spans 14 residues. The V gene lost 3 bases and the J gene lost 5 bases, with 13 bases spanning the gap. Germline V gene data show CDR1 as SGDLS and CDR2 as YYNGEE. CDR3 in DNA: TGTGCCAGCAGCGCCGCAGGGGCGGGAGATACGCAGTATTTT. It is translated as CASSAAGAGDTQYF.

The chain couples TRBV7-3 to TRBJ1-2, with TRBD1 identical over 10 bases. The CDR3 extends over 15 amino acids. Trimming cost V 2 bases and J 2 bases; bases outside gene matches: 2. The germline CDR1 and CDR2 sequences are SGHTA and FQGTGA. The CDR3 loop reads CASSLGQGGNYGYTF. The CDR3 nucleotides read TGTGCCAGCAGCTTAGGACAGGGGGGAAACTATGGCTACACCTTC.

The J gene is TRBJ2-3, the V gene TRBV4-1; TRBD2 aligns across 8 bases. V dropped 4 bases and J dropped 0; count of bases not matched to a gene: 9. Germline-derived CDR1 and CDR2 are MGHRA and YSYEKL. The CDR3 length is 17 residues. CDR3 protein: CASSLSGTYLSTDTQYF. In DNA, the CDR3 is TGCGCCAGCAGCCTTAGCGGGACCTACCTAAGCACAGATACGCAGTATTTT.

The CDR3 loop reads CASSPRGSSYEQYF. The CDR3 DNA is TGTGCCAGCAGCCCTCGGGGGAGCTCCTACGAGCAGTACTTC. The rearrangement links TRBV7-2 to TRBJ2-7, with D possibly TRBD2 on 6 matching bases. Germline values: CDR1 SGHTA, CDR2 FQGNSA. Trimming stripped 5 bases from V and 0 bases from J, with 11 bases between. CDR3 length: 14 amino acids.

The CDR3 protein is CASSSFDSQNTEAFF. DNA for the CDR3: TGTGCCAGCAGCTCTTTCGACAGTCAGAACACTGAAGCTTTCTTT. The chain employs TRBV7-3 and TRBJ1-1; the D gene is possibly TRBD1 (5 bases). CDR1 SGHTA and CDR2 FQGTGA come from the germline V gene. The CDR3 is made up of 15 amino acids. The V and J ends lost 4 bases and 1 base respectively, with 13 bases between them.

CDR3 nucleotide sequence: TGTGCCTGGAGGGACAGCTATAACTATGGCTACACCTTC. Translating gives CAWRDSYNYGYTF. The chain joins TRBV30 to TRBJ1-2; TRBD1 is a possible D gene (6 bases). Per germline, CDR1 GTSNPN and CDR2 SVGIG (reference sequence). V was shortened by 3 bases and J by 1 base, with 9 bases between the two germline ends. This CDR3 has 13 amino acids.

The chain links TRBV5-5 to TRBJ1-1, with D possibly TRBD1 on 6 matching bases. CDR3 length equals 15 residues. Trimming stripped 1 base from V and 2 bases from J, with 12 bases between. Per germline, CDR1 SGHKS and CDR2 YYEKEE (reference sequence). The CDR3 sequence: CASSLFGGRNTEAFF. CDR3 DNA: TGTGCCAGCAGCTTGTTTGGGGGGCGAAACACTGAAGCTTTCTTT.

The J gene is TRBJ1-1, the V gene TRBV11-1, with a weak D call TRBD1 (5 bases). Trimming left V 0 bases short and J 8 bases short, with 16 bases between. Germline values: CDR1 SGHAT, CDR2 FQDESV (reference sequence). The CDR3 runs 15 residues. The chain's CDR3 is CASSLAGGLSREAFF. CDR3 bases: TGTGCCAGCAGCTTAGCGGGGGGACTGAGCCGCGAAGCTTTCTTT.

As DNA, the CDR3 is TGTGCCAGTACGGGACAGGGTTTTGTTTCACCCCTCCACTTT. The encoded protein is CASTGQGFVSPLHF. The chain uses TRBV19 and TRBJ1-6; 9 nucleotides line up with TRBD1. Germline V gives CDR1 LNHDA, CDR2 SQIVND (reference sequence). CDR3 length: 14 amino acids. V shed 7 bases and J 9 bases; nucleotides not matched to a gene: 7.

This clone was detected only a few times. The chain has TRBV2 and TRBJ2-7; D possibly uses TRBD1 or TRBD2 (6 bases each). Germline values: CDR1 SNHLY, CDR2 FYNNEI. Trimming took 4 bases from V and 11 from J, leaving 18 bases between them. The CDR3 length is 13 residues. The CDR3 spells CASSVGGHSLEYF. For the CDR3, the DNA is TGTGCCAGCAGTGTGGGGGGACACTCGTTGGAGTACTTC.

This chain uses TRBV2 with TRBJ1-6; 9 bases align to TRBD1. J gave up 4 bases and V 8 bases, and 6 bases lay outside the gene matches. There are 15 residues in the CDR3. The germline V gene encodes CDR1 SNHLY and CDR2 FYNNEI. Written as DNA, the CDR3 is TGTGCCAGCGGCCTGGGGACAGGGTATAATTCACCCCTCCACTTT. Translation: CASGLGTGYNSPLHF.

The CDR3 region has the DNA TGCGCCAGCAGCTTGCGACAGATTGCAACTAATGAAAAACTGTTTTTT. Its translation: CASSLRQIATNEKLFF. V and J are TRBV5-1 and TRBJ1-4; weak D call: TRBD1 (5 bases). V lost 1 base and J lost 0, with 10 bases in between. The CDR3 is 16 amino acids. Germline V gene sequence: CDR1 SGHRS, CDR2 YFSETQ.

The V call is TRBV15, the J call TRBJ2-6; D perhaps matches TRBD1 (5 bases). Germline V gives CDR1 LNHNV, CDR2 YYDKDF (reference sequence). The CDR3 sequence is 16 residues long. V lost 0 bases, J lost 1 base, and 7 bases lay in between. The CDR3 here is CATSRDPGSGANVLTF. In DNA, the CDR3 is TGTGCCACCAGCAGAGATCCAGGGTCTGGGGCCAACGTCCTGACTTTC.

A few counts support this clone. The J gene is TRBJ2-5, the V gene TRBV5-1, with D uncertain. Germline V lookup: CDR1 SGHRS, CDR2 YFSETQ. V shed 3 bases and J shed 5 bases, with 14 bases lying between them. The CDR3 spans 14 residues. CDR3 protein: CASSSSDIEETQYF. CDR3 nucleotides: TGCGCCAGCAGCTCCAGTGACATCGAGGAGACCCAGTACTTC.

The chain couples TRBV10-3 to TRBJ2-2; 7 positions agree with TRBD1. This CDR3 spans 19 amino acids. V was clipped by 0 bases and J by 0 bases; unmatched bases: 10. Germline V lookup: CDR1 ENHRY, CDR2 SYGVKD. This chain's CDR3 is CAISESHLSGGTNTGELFF. In DNA, the CDR3 is TGTGCCATCAGTGAGTCGCACCTCTCAGGGGGAACGAACACCGGGGAGCTGTTTTTT.

The rearrangement links TRBV9 to TRBJ2-3, with 7 positions matching TRBD2. The V gene's germline CDR1 is SGDLS and CDR2 YYNGEE. The CDR3 length is 14 residues. Trimming at V came to 6 bases and at J to 5 bases, leaving 9 bases not matched to a gene. CDR3 sequence: CASTSGDSRDTQYF. CDR3 nucleotides: TGTGCCAGCACAAGCGGGGACTCCCGAGATACGCAGTATTTT. The full variable domain, completed using reference TRBV9 and TRBJ2-3, is DSGVTQTPKHLITATGQRVTLRCSPRSGDLSVYWYQQSLDQGLQFLIQYYNGEERAKGNILERFSAQQFPDLHSELNLSSLELGDSALYFCASTSGDSRDTQYFGPGTRLTVL.

The V call is TRBV18, the J call TRBJ1-6, with a weak D call TRBD1 (6 bases). CDR1 is KGHSH and CDR2 is LQKENI in the germline V gene. The CDR3 spans 15 residues. V lost 3 bases, J lost 10 bases, and 16 bases lay in between. CDR3 bases: TGTGCCAGCTCACCGGGGGCCACAGGGCCCTCACCCCTCCACTTT. Translated, it gives CASSPGATGPSPLHF.

The V and J genes are TRBV9 and TRBJ2-1, with a weak D call TRBD2 (6 bases). The CDR3 runs 15 residues. Trimming pared 4 bases from V and 9 bases from J, leaving 20 bases between. From germline, CDR1 is SGDLS and CDR2 YYNGEE. Written as DNA, the CDR3 is TGTGCCAGCAGCCTGAATGTAGCGGCCCTGGGTGAGCAGTTCTTC. It yields the protein CASSLNVAALGEQFF.